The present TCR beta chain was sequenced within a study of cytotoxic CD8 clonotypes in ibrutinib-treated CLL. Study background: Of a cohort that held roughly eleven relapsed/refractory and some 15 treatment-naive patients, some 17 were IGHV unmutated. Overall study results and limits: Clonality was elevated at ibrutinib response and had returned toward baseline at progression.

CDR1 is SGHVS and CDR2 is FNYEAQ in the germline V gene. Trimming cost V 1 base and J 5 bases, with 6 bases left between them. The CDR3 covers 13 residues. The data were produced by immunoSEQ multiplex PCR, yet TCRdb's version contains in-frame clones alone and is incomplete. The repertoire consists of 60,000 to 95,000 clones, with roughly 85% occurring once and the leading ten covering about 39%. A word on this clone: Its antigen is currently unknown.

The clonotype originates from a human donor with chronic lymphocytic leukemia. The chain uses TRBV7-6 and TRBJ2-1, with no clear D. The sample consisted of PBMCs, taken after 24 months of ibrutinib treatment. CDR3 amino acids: CASSLGQNNEQFF. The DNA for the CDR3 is TGTGCCAGCAGCTTAGGTCAGAACAATGAGCAGTTCTTC.